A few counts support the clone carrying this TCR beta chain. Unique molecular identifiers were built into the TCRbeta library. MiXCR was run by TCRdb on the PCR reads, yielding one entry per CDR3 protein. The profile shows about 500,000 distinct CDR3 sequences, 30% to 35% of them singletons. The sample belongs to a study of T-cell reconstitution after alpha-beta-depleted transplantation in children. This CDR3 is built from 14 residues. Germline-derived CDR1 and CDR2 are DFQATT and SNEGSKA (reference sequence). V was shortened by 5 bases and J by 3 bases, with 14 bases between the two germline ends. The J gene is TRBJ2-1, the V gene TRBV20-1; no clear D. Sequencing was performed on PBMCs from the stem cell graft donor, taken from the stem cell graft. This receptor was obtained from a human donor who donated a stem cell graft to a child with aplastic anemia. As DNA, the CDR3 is TGCAGTGCTCCCAAATTTGGTAACTACAATGAGCAGTTCTTC. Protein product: CSAPKFGNYNEQFF.